Included here is one T cell receptor beta chain sequence, with context. This specimen belongs to a study of blood T cell repertoires in COVID-19. Across the study: Whether acute or convalescent, the COVID-19 samples came from the United States, Italy and Spain. From T cells, B-cell-depleted T cells, or PBMCs came the material, which was cDNA or gDNA.

Original handling: Cell counts per sample came from amplifying reference gene primers. Repertoires were generated with immunoSEQ multiplex PCR, while TCRdb's copy carries only in-frame clones and drops some. That table furnishes V, J and clone size, whereas the DNA furnished D and trimming. The sample carries 200,000 to 250,000 clones, 80% to 85% recorded once. From germline, CDR1 is MDHEN and CDR2 SYDVKM. J gave up 4 bases and V 4 bases, and 7 bases lay outside the gene matches. The CDR3 spans 15 residues. This clonotype was sampled from a man younger than 45 with active or convalescent COVID-19. Material for sequencing was peripheral blood. V usage is TRBV28 and J usage is TRBJ1-3; 7 nucleotides align to TRBD1. The CDR3 is CASSSSGTAGNTIYF. In DNA, the CDR3 is TGTGCCAGCAGTTCCTCCGGGACAGCAGGAAACACCATATATTTT.